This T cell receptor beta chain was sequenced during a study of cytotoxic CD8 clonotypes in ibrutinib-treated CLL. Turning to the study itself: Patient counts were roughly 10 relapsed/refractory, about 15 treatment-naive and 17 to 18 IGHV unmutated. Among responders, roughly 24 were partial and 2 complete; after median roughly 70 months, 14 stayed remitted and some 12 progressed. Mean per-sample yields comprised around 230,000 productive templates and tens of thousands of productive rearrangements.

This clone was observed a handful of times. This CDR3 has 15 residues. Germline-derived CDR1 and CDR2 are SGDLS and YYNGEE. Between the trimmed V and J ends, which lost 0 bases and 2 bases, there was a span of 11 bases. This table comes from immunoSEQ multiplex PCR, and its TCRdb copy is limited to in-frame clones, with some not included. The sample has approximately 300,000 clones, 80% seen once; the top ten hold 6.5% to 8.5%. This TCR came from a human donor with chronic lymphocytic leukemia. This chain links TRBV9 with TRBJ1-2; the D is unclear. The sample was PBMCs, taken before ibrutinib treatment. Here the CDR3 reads CASSVGGLINYGYTF. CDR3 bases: TGTGCCAGCAGCGTAGGAGGACTGATCAACTATGGCTACACCTTC. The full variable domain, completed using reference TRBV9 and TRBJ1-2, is DSGVTQTPKHLITATGQRVTLRCSPRSGDLSVYWYQQSLDQGLQFLIQYYNGEERAKGNILERFSAQQFPDLHSELNLSSLELGDSALYFCASSVGGLINYGYTFGSGTRLTVV.